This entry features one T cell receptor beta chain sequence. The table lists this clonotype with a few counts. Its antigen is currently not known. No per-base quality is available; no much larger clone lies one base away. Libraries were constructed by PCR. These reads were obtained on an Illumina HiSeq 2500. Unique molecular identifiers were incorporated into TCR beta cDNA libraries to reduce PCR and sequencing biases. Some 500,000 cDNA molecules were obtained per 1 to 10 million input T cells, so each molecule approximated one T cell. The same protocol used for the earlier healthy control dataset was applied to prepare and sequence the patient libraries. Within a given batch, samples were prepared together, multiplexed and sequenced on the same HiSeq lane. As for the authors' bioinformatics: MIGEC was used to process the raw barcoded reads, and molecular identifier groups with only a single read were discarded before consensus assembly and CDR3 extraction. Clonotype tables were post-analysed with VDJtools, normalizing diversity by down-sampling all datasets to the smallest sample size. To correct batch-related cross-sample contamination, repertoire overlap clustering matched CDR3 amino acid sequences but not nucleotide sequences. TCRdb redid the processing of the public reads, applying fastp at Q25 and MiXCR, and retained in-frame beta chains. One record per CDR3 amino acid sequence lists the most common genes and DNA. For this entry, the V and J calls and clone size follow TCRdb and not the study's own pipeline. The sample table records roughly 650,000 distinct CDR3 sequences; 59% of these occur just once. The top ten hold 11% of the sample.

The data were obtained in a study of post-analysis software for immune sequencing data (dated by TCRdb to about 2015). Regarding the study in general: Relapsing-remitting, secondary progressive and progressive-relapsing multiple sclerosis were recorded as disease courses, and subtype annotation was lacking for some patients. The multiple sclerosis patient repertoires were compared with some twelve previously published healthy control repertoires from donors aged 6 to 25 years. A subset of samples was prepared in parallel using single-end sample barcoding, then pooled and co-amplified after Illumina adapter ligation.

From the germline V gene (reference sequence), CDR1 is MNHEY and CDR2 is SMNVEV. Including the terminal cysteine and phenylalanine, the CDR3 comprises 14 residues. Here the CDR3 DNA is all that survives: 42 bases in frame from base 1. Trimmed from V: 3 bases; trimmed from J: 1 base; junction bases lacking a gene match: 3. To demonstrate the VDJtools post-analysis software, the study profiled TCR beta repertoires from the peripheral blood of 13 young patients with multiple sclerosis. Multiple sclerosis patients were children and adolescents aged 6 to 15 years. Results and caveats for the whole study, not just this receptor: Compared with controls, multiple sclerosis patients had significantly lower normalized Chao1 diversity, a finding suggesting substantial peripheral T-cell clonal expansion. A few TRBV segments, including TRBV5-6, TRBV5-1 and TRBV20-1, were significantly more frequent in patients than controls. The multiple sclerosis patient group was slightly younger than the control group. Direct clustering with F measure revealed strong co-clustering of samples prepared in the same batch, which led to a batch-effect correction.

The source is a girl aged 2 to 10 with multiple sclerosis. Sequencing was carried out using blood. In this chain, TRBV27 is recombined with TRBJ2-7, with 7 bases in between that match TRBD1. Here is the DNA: TGTGCCAGCAGTTTCCTGGGACAGTCCTACGAGCAGTACTTC. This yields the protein CASSFLGQSYEQYF.